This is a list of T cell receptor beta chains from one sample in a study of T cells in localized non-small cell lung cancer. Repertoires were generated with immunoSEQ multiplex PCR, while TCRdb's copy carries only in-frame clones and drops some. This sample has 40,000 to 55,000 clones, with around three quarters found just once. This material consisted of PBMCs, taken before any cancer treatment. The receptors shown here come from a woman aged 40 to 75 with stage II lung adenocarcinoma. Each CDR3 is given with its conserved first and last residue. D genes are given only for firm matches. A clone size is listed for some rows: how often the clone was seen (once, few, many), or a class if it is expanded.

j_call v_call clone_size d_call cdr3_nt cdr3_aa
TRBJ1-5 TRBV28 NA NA TGTGCCAGCATTCTAAGTCAGGGATTGGGCAATCAGCCCCAGCATTTT CASILSQGLGNQPQHF
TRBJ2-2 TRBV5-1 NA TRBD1 TGCGCCAGCAGCTTGGGACAGGGGAGCACCGGGGAGCTGTTTTTT CASSLGQGSTGELFF
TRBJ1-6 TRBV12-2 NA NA TGTGCAAGTCGCTCTTGTTGTGACAGGTTGAAAGGAAATTCACCCCTCCACTTT CASRSCCDRLKGNSPLHF
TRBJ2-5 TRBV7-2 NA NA TGTGCCAGCAGCTACCGCCGAGAGACCCAGTACTTC CASSYRRETQYF
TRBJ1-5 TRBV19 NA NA TGTGCCAGTAGTAAGGGAAGGGAGGCTCGCTACAATCAGCCCCAGCATTTT CASSKGREARYNQPQHF
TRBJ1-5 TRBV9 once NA TGTGCCAGCTCCTCGGGGAACAATCAGCCCCAGCATTTT CASSSGNNQPQHF
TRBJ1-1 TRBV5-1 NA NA TGCGCCAGCAGCTTGAGATATGTGAACACTGAAGCTTTCTTT CASSLRYVNTEAFF
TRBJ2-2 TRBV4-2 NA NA TGTGCCAGCAGCCAAGAGCGTTTAATCGCAGGGTTTGTGGGAACCGGGGAGCTGTTTTTT CASSQERLIAGFVGTGELFF
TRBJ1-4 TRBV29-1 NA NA TGCAGCGTTCCGGTCTTGGTTTCGGGTAATGAAAAACTGTTTTTT CSVPVLVSGNEKLFF
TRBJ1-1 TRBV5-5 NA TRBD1 TGTGCCAGCAGCTTGGGACAGGGGGAGTCTCTGTTTGTGAACACTGAAGCTTTCTTT CASSLGQGESLFVNTEAFF
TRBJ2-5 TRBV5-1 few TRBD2 TGCGCCAGCAGCTTACAAGCGGGCGGGGGGGAGACCCAGTACTTC CASSLQAGGGETQYF
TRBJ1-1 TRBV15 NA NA TGTGCCACCAGCAGAGATATTCGCCGGGACACTGAAGCTTTCTTT CATSRDIRRDTEAFF
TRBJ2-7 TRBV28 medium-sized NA TGTGCCAGCAGGAGATGGTCCTCATCCTACGAGCAGTACTTC CASRRWSSSYEQYF
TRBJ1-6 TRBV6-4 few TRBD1 TGTGCCAGCAGTGACTCGACAGGGGGCAATTCACCCCTCCACTTT CASSDSTGGNSPLHF
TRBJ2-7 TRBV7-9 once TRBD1 TGTGCCAGCAACTACTGGACAGGGGGCTCCACCTACGAGCAGTACTTC CASNYWTGGSTYEQYF
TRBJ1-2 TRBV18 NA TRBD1 TGTGCCAGCTCACCGGACAGGGGGCTGTATGGCTACACCTTC CASSPDRGLYGYTF
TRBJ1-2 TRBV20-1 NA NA TGCAGGGGAGGAGGTGGCTACACCTTC CRGGGGYTF
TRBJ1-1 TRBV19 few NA TGTGCCAGTAGTATAGATGGGAACACTGAAGCTTTCTTT CASSIDGNTEAFF
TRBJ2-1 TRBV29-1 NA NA TGCAGCGTTGGAAGAGCGCTCTCGTACAATGAGCAGTTCTTC CSVGRALSYNEQFF
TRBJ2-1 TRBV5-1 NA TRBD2 TGCGCCAGCAGCTTGGCCGGGACTAGCGGGGGTAGCTCCTACAATGAGCAGTTCTTC CASSLAGTSGGSSYNEQFF
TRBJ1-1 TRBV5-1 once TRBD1 TGCGCCAGCAGCGCCACGACAGGGGTGAACACTGAAGCTTTCTTT CASSATTGVNTEAFF